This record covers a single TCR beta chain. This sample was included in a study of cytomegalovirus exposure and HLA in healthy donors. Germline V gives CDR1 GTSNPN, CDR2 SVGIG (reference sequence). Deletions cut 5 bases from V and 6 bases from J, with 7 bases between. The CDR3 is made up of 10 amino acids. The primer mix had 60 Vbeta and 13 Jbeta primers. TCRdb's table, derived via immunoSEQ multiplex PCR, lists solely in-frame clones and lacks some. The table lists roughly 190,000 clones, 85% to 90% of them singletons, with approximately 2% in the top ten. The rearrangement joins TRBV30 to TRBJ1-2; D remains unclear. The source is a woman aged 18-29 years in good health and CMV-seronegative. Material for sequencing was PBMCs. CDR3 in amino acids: CAWAGNGYTF. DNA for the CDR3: TGTGCCTGGGCCGGGAATGGCTACACCTTC.